Here is one T cell receptor (beta chain) with its context. Its specificity is not known. Only in-frame clones appear in the TCRdb table, and some are missing; sequencing was by immunoSEQ multiplex PCR. This table holds 77,000 or so clones, about nine tenths found once. This sample is drawn from a study of OX40 agonist ivuxolimab in advanced cancers. Study overall: Patients enrolled in dose escalation were diagnosed with hepatocellular carcinoma, melanoma, renal cell or head and neck cancer. Approximately 41% of patients had received prior checkpoint inhibitor therapy.

Findings of the study overall: Some nonresponders additionally presented with little normalized T-cell clonal expansion.

With 5 bases removed from V and 9 bases from J, the gap between germline ends came to 17 bases. CDR1 is SGHTA, CDR2 FQGNSA, per germline. CDR3 size: 14 residues. The source of this sequence is an adult with an advanced solid tumor such as melanoma, head and neck, liver or kidney cancer. The chain carries TRBV7-2 and TRBJ2-1; the D is unclear. Sequencing was performed on CD4+ or CD8+ T cells sorted from blood, taken in a trial of the OX40 agonist ivuxolimab. In nucleotides, the CDR3 is TGTGCCAGCAGCGCACAATCTTATCGCGGTGAGCAGTTCTTC. It is translated as CASSAQSYRGEQFF.